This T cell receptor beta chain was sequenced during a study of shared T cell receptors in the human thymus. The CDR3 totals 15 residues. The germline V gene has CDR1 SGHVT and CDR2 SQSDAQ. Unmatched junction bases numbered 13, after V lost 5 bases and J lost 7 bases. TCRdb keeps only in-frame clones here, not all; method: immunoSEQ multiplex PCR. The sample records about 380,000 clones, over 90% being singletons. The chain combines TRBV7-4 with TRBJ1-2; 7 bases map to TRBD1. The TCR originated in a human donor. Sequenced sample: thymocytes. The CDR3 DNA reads TGTGCCAGCAGCCCTGTAGGACAGGCCCTCAGTGGCTACACCTTC. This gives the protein CASSPVGQALSGYTF. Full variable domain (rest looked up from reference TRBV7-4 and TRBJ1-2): GAGVSQSPRYKVAKRGRDVALRCDSISGHVTLYWYRQTLGQGSEVLTYSQSDAQRDKSGRPSGRFSAERPERSVSTLKIQRTEQGDSAVYLCASSPVGQALSGYTFGSGTRLTVV.